This T cell receptor (beta chain) was identified during a study of shared clonotypes between healthy human individuals (TCRdb year 2020). About the full investigation: A few men and a couple of women, aged 18 to 49 years, made up the cohort. For each donor, CD4 naive and CD4 memory were each given three plates, CD8 naive was given two plates, and CD8 memory was given one plate. To estimate repertoire size and how much clonotypes are shared between individuals, the study performed deep sequencing of blood TCR repertoires from 4 to 6 healthy adults. Libraries were prepared and TCR repertoires were sequenced by different laboratories using diverse techniques, in order to increase sequencing depth and limit assay-specific biases. Per donor, leukapheresis produced somewhere between about 0.9 and 10 billion PBMCs. Results and caveats for the whole study, not just this receptor: Pairwise subsampling indicated that sequencing depth was expected to affect the degree of clonotype sharing among donors. When several donors were compared, the shared fraction of clonotypes was about 5.4% for naive CD4, 3.5% to 4% for naive CD8, roughly 2.3% for memory CD4, and around 0.37% for memory CD8. Compared with non-shared clonotypes, clonotypes shared by all four sorted-subset donors had higher generation probabilities. Rarefaction of sorted-subset datasets indicated incomplete sequencing despite the large sequencing depth. The small number of donors limited the genetic and exposure-history diversity represented. Sampling was restricted to blood, and TCR repertoires in tissues likely differ from the TCR repertoires found in blood. Naive subsets generally had larger estimated clonotype richness than memory subsets did.

This clone was counted a few times. Its antigen specificity is not known. No base-level quality is on record; no much larger clone is a single base apart. Spanning cysteine to phenylalanine, the CDR3 consists of 13 amino acids. The retained sequence is limited to the CDR3, 39 bases, with the frame set at the first base. CDR1 and CDR2, looked up from the germline V gene (reference sequence), are SGHNT and YYREEE. V is clipped by 0 bases and J by 6 bases, and the sequence between their germline boundaries is 10 bases long. Donors were healthy HIV-negative adults with no recently reported acute infections or vaccinations. Every donor was a Caucasian adult residing in Nashville, Tennessee, USA. CD8 memory samples were composed of magnetically selected CD45RO+ cells combined with CCR7-negative CD45RA+ effector memory (TemRA) cells. After blood collection by leukapheresis, PBMCs were isolated using Ficoll-Histopaque density gradient centrifugation and then cryopreserved in the vapor phase of liquid nitrogen. Analytical flow cytometry was used to check the purity and quantity of each magnetically sorted T cell population. Genomic DNA was isolated from each sorted fraction and quantified by UV absorbance on a Nanodrop 2000c.

Using the deep immunoSEQ assay, multiplex PCR amplified TCR CDR3 regions from genomic DNA. Extracted genomic DNA from each cell subset was distributed evenly across all wells of several immunoSEQ 96-well plates, and each plate was treated as a replicate. For sorted subsets, each replicate PCR was loaded with 200 ng genomic DNA, equivalent to 30,000 to 35,000 T cell genomes. Purified libraries were quantified with a Qubit 3.0 fluorometer, sized on a Bioanalyzer 2100, and re-quantified with the KAPA Library Quantification kit. Every immunoSEQ 96-well plate was sequenced on a separate single-read 150-cycle Illumina NextSeq 550 flow cell. Under the source paper's analysis protocol: Because the immunoSEQ output held only junctional sequences and lacked quality scores, the filtering could not match the filtering applied to full-length reads. To assign V/J genes and CDR3, sequences were annotated against IMGT germline references using PyIR, a Python wrapper for IgBLAST v1.9. Any read was removed if the V/J assignment was weak (E-value above 1e-6), the CDR3 was missing, or the read contained stop codons, out-of-frame junctions, or ambiguous translated residues. V3J clonotypes were defined as sequences sharing an identical inferred V gene, J gene, and CDR3 amino acid sequence. To compute the percentage overlap between repertoires, the number of shared unique clonotypes was divided by the size of the smaller repertoire. Three approaches were used to assess repertoire richness: RTK rarefaction, the Chao1 estimator, and Recon v2.1 estimates of unobserved clonotypes. Generation probabilities for all TCRbeta clonotypes obtained by the gDNA method from a handful of donors were computed using OLGA. In TCRdb, the immuneACCESS table is reduced to in-frame sequences with V and J assigned. These tables do not hold every clone; where another copy was compared, an unresolved V gene accounts for under half, and the others remain unexplained. D and trimming come from the DNA, and the V and J calls and clone size come from that table. The sample contains around 690,000 clones, about 92% of them found a single time. Of the sample, about 33% falls within the top ten clones.

The sequence derives from a man aged 18 to 30 in good health. Some clones in this sample may be carry-over from other donors' samples. The rearranged chain carries TRBV5-4 and TRBJ2-7, with no reliable assignment of the D segment. Sequencing was carried out using memory CD8+ T cells from PBMCs. The intended sense of this specimen's cell subset or site label: CD45RO+ cells pooled with CCR7-negative TemRA cells. The CDR3 loop reads CASSLDSMREQYF. The DNA sequence is given as TGTGCCAGCAGCTTGGACAGTATGCGCGAGCAGTACTTC.